These T cell receptor beta chains were read from a single sample in a study of blood T cell repertoires in COVID-19. Only in-frame clones appear in the TCRdb table, and some are missing; sequencing was by immunoSEQ multiplex PCR. Of roughly 97,000 clones listed, roughly four fifths are singletons. The sequenced material came from peripheral blood. Every receptor here comes from a man aged 55 to 70 with acute or convalescent COVID-19. Each CDR3 is given with its conserved first and last residue. A D gene is named only where the DNA matches it firmly. For some rows the clone size is stated as once, few or many, or as a class when expanded; others skip it.

cdr3_nt cdr3_aa j_call v_call d_call clone_size
TGCGCCAGCAAACAGGGATCACAGCCCCAGCATTTT CASKQGSQPQHF TRBJ1-5 TRBV23-1 - -
TGTGCCAGCAGCCGTCTTTACAGGGAAACGGGCACAGATACGCAGTATTTT CASSRLYRETGTDTQYF TRBJ2-3 TRBV14 - -
TGTGCCAGCAGCTTGGAGGGACAGGGGGCGAGGGGCTACGAGCAGTACTTC CASSLEGQGARGYEQYF TRBJ2-7 TRBV5-6 TRBD1 -
TGTGCCAGCAGCCTTAAAGGACGACAAGCGGGCTACAATGAGCAGTTCTTC CASSLKGRQAGYNEQFF TRBJ2-1 TRBV3-1/TRBV3-2 - -
TGTGCCAGCAGCCTAGGGCCGCCAGGGGGCGGCAATCAGCCCCAGCATTTT CASSLGPPGGGNQPQHF TRBJ1-5 TRBV7-2 TRBD1 -
TGTGCCAGCAGCTCGACTAGCGGGGCCTACGAGCAGTACTTC CASSSTSGAYEQYF TRBJ2-7 TRBV7-9 TRBD2 many
TGTGCCAGCAGCTCATTAGCGGGGCCCTTGGAGACCCAGTACTTC CASSSLAGPLETQYF TRBJ2-5 TRBV5-6 TRBD2 -
TGCGCCAGCAGCGAGGGAGGGTTAGCCAAAAACATTCAGTACTTC CASSEGGLAKNIQYF TRBJ2-4 TRBV5-1 TRBD2 -
TGTGCCAGCACGTATGAGGAGACTAGCAATCAGCCCCAGCATTTT CASTYEETSNQPQHF TRBJ1-5 TRBV2 - few
TGTGCCAGCAGAACTACCGGGACAGGGGTAGGGTACGAGCAGTACTTC CASRTTGTGVGYEQYF TRBJ2-7 TRBV27 TRBD1 -
TGTGCCAGCGCTTCAGGGACATTGGGAAACACCATATATTTT CASASGTLGNTIYF TRBJ1-3 TRBV9 - -
TGCAGCGTTGAAGATGACACTAGAAACTATGGCTACACCTTC CSVEDDTRNYGYTF TRBJ1-2 TRBV29-1 - -
TGTGCCAGCAGCTTGGCGTCCTTCTACGAGCAGTACTTC CASSLASFYEQYF TRBJ2-7 TRBV5-8 - -
TGTGCCAGTGGTATAGGGACAGGGATATACGAGCAGTACTTC CASGIGTGIYEQYF TRBJ2-7 TRBV19 TRBD1 -
TGTGCCAGCAGCCCTCGGGACAGTACCAATGAAAAACTGTTTTTT CASSPRDSTNEKLFF TRBJ1-4 TRBV3-1/TRBV3-2 TRBD1 -